The sequence of this TCR beta chain was determined in a study of T cell responses to AZD1222 COVID-19 vaccine (dated by TCRdb to the early 2020s). Broadly, across the study: TCR sequencing covered some 250 trial participants: roughly 200 given two doses of AZD1222 and about 26 given two doses of MenACWY control vaccine. Trial participants were enrolled by age into subgroups of 18-55, 56-69 and 70-plus years, and roughly 160, 29 and 62 TCR-sequenced participants, respectively, were included in these subgroups.

General findings and caveats noted by the study authors: After two AZD1222 doses, both the breadth and the depth of spike-specific TCRs were significantly higher than at day 0 and than in MenACWY recipients. Because no samples from the day 14 peak response were available, repertoires could be characterized only after the peak T cell response. Reportedly, almost half of the unique spike-specific TCRs recognized epitopes lying outside the regions that are mutated in the B.1.351 and B.1.1.7 variants. Vaccine-associated CD4 TCRs spanned the whole spike protein, with dominant responses in regions 160-218 and 743-854. The 56-69-year group was small, and its depth increase did not reach significance, likely because of low power. Conclusions about previously exposed vaccinees are limited, since just 6 or 7 AZD1222 recipients were seropositive for SARS-CoV-2 at baseline. Participants were mostly white British and included more females than males, and it was suggested by the authors that clonal diversity may have been underestimated.

This specimen's time point label, interpreted: about 28 days (+/-7) after the second vaccine dose. The intended sense of this specimen's treatment or condition label: meningococcal conjugate vaccine given as trial control. The vaccinee samples were drawn from two UK trials, COV001 and COV002, one of which was a single-blind randomized controlled phase 2/3 trial testing AZD1222 (ChAdOx1 nCoV-19) in healthy adults. Trial participant PBMC samples were collected at day 0 and day 28 after the second dose for TCRbeta chain sequencing. With regard to this clone: The antigen it binds to is not known. Base qualities were left out, and no much larger clone turns up one base away.

The CDR3 regions of human TCRbeta chains were analyzed by immunosequencing. The original methods were these. Repertoire TCRs were matched against a reference library of SARS-CoV-2-specific TCRs generated with the MIRA antigen-specificity platform. Breadth was defined as the fraction of unique TCRs that were SARS-CoV-2-associated, and depth was defined as the fraction of total T cells that were SARS-CoV-2-associated. Using the MIRA data, every spike-specific TCR was mapped to the spike region that the TCR reacted to and assigned to either a CD4 or a CD8 class. Log10-transformed breadth and depth values were compared by one-way ANOVA with Sidak's multiple comparisons tests. TCRdb retrieved this table from immuneACCESS and kept in-frame rearrangements only. Not all clones are present; in checked studies, unresolved V genes account for under half, and no reason is known for the remainder. The V and J calls and clone size come from that table; D and trimming were worked out from the DNA. In this sample the table shows over 200,000 clones, around 94% of which occur a single time. In total, the top ten clones hold approximately 1.5% of the sample.

The TCR originated in an adult who received the MenACWY meningococcal vaccine as a control. The specimen was peripheral blood, collected 28 days after the second dose of the MenACWY control vaccine.

The DNA reads TGTGCCAGCTCAACTCCACAGGGATCGACCCAGTACTTC. It specifies CASSTPQGSTQYF. The chain couples TRBV6-5 to TRBJ2-5, with TRBD1 tentatively as D gene (6 bases match). V sheds 8 bases and J sheds 7 bases, leaving 17 bases between their ends. For CDR1 and CDR2, the germline V gene lists MNHEY and SVGAGI. Reading from cysteine to phenylalanine, the CDR3 counts 13 amino acids. The kept DNA is CDR3 alone, 39 bases in frame from the first base.